This T cell receptor (beta chain) was recorded in a study of early T cells in non-severe SARS-CoV-2 infection. Study-wide context: Chains were unpaired, as sequencing was done on bulk RNA from unsorted whole blood.

CDR3 size: 15 residues. V lost 7 bases to trimming and J lost 4 bases, with 19 bases between them. Germline CDR1 is SNHLY and CDR2 is FYNNEI. The library protocol tagged individual cDNA molecules with unique molecular identifiers. TCRdb passed the 5' RACE reads through MiXCR, listing each CDR3 protein once. This table holds tens of thousands of distinct CDR3 sequences, 10% found once. This chain joins TRBV2 and TRBJ1-1, with TRBD1 as a possible D gene (5 bases). The clonotype originates from an adult who was a healthcare worker with PCR-confirmed SARS-CoV-2 infection or an uninfected control (not recorded which). Material: whole blood, obtained at baseline. CDR3 region: CASNLLQGMSTEAFF. CDR3 DNA: TGTGCCAGCAATCTATTGCAGGGTATGAGCACTGAAGCTTTCTTT.